A single sample gave rise to the 18 T cell receptor beta chains below, sequenced in a study of radiation and T cells in renal cell carcinoma. Time point described: blood 2 weeks post-SBRT. The treatment was: 15 Gy SBRT to primary tumor, nephrectomy 4 weeks later. Libraries were prepared by immunoSEQ multiplex PCR; TCRdb keeps only in-frame clonotypes and omits some of them. In the table there are approximately 120,000 clones, around 85% of which are singletons. Sequencing used blood, obtained from a patient whose treatment included radiotherapy and nephrectomy. These receptors all come from a man between 45 and 60 years old with renal cell carcinoma.

The chain recombines TRBV27 with TRBJ2-1, with D maybe TRBD2 (6 bases). CDR1 MNHEY and CDR2 SMNVEV come from the germline V gene (reference sequence). V shed 7 bases and J shed 5 bases, with 15 bases lying between them. The length of the CDR3 is 14 residues. In DNA form, the CDR3 reads TGTGCCAGCACCCCCGGGGGTAGTGACAATGAGCAGTTCTTC. This gives the protein CASTPGGSDNEQFF.

The rearrangement uses TRBV2 and TRBJ1-1; D unclear. The length of the CDR3 is 14 residues. The V gene's germline CDR1 is SNHLY and CDR2 FYNNEI. Trimming left V 6 bases short and J 4 bases short, with 15 bases between. Written as DNA, the CDR3 is TGTGCCAGCAGCGCATTCGGGGTCGGCACTGAAGCTTTCTTT. Translation gives CASSAFGVGTEAFF.

As to this clone: Different DNA sequences within this sample yield the same CDR3. J is TRBJ2-3 and V is TRBV9; no clear D gene. Germline lookup yields CDR1 SGDLS and CDR2 YYNGEE. This CDR3 is built from 11 residues. V gave up 0 bases and J gave up 4 bases, with 0 bases separating them. In DNA, the CDR3 is TGTGCCAGCAGCGTAGCAGATACGCAGTATTTT. This sequence encodes CASSVADTQYF. The whole variable domain, remainder taken from reference TRBV9 and TRBJ2-3, is DSGVTQTPKHLITATGQRVTLRCSPRSGDLSVYWYQQSLDQGLQFLIQYYNGEERAKGNILERFSAQQFPDLHSELNLSSLELGDSALYFCASSVADTQYFGPGTRLTVL.

Points on this clone: The same CDR3 also results from other DNA sequences found in this sample. V is TRBV6-5 and J is TRBJ1-2; D is unclear. The germline V gene has CDR1 MNHEY and CDR2 SVGAGI. Deletions cut 6 bases from V and 2 bases from J, with 13 bases between. There are 14 residues in the CDR3. Here the CDR3 DNA reads TGTGCCAGCAGCTACGGAGAACAGAACTATGGCTACACCTTC. The encoded protein is CASSYGEQNYGYTF.

CDR3 region: CASSYYNTEAFF. DNA of the CDR3: TGTGCCAGCAGTTACTATAACACTGAAGCTTTCTTT. The chain employs TRBV6-6 and TRBJ1-1; D is unclear. V lost 1 base to trimming and J lost 2 bases, with 2 bases between them. The CDR3 extends over 12 amino acids. Germline V gene data show CDR1 as MNHNY and CDR2 as SVGAGI (reference sequence).

This clone showed up just a few times. This chain joins TRBV19 and TRBJ2-3, with D possibly TRBD2 on 5 matching bases. The CDR3 is 16 amino acids. V lost 6 bases and J 2 bases, leaving 18 bases between the germline ends. Germline values: CDR1 LNHDA, CDR2 SQIVND (reference sequence). CDR3 in amino acids: CASRPLGEYNTDTQYF. The CDR3 region has the DNA TGTGCCAGTAGACCCCTGGGAGAATATAACACAGATACGCAGTATTTT.

This chain links TRBV18 with TRBJ1-1; the D gene is possibly TRBD1 (6 bases). The germline V gene encodes CDR1 KGHSH and CDR2 LQKENI. V lost 4 bases to trimming and J lost 0 bases, with 12 bases between them. The CDR3 consists of 15 residues. The CDR3 here is CASSLQDRLNTEAFF. The CDR3 DNA follows: TGTGCCAGCTCACTTCAGGACAGATTGAACACTGAAGCTTTCTTT.

In its sample, this clone was seen many times. V usage is TRBV5-1 and J usage is TRBJ1-2; D is possibly TRBD1 (6 bases). This CDR3 has 14 residues. Germline CDR1 reads SGHRS; CDR2 reads YFSETQ. V dropped 4 bases and J dropped 8 bases, with 18 bases sitting between them. The chain's CDR3 is CASSPRQDMGGYTF. The CDR3 DNA reads as TGCGCCAGCAGCCCTCGACAGGACATGGGCGGCTACACCTTC.

The CDR3 coding sequence is TGTGCCAGTGTTAGGACAGGGGGCGGAGATGGCTACACCTTC. It is translated as CASVRTGGGDGYTF. This sequence joins TRBV28 and TRBJ1-2; TRBD1 matches at 11 bases. CDR3 length equals 14 residues. The germline CDR1 and CDR2 sequences are MDHEN and SYDVKM. Trimming cost V 9 bases and J 6 bases; bases outside gene matches: 9.

This chain uses TRBV7-9 with TRBJ2-3; no reliable D call. Germline CDR1 is SEHNR and CDR2 is FQNEAQ (reference sequence). The CDR3 totals 14 residues. Between the trimmed V and J ends, which lost 5 bases and 1 base, there was a span of 10 bases. CDR3 amino acids: CASSALRGTDTQYF. Here the CDR3 DNA reads TGTGCCAGCAGCGCACTCCGGGGCACAGATACGCAGTATTTT.

This chain connects TRBV20-1 to TRBJ1-1; no clear D. CDR3 length: 11 residues. Germline CDR1 and CDR2: DFQATT and SNEGSKA (reference sequence). Trimming shortened V by 5 bases and J by 5 bases, and 9 bases separated the two germline ends. This chain's CDR3 is CSAERGTEAFF. CDR3 coding DNA: TGCAGTGCTGAGCGGGGTACTGAAGCTTTCTTT.

In the case of this clone: At one of its ends the junction is not consistent with the germline gene, which may arise from a read error. J is TRBJ2-1 and V is TRBV7-7; 14 bases are shared with TRBD2. Germline V lookup: CDR1 SSHAT, CDR2 FNYEAQ (reference sequence). The CDR3 length is 15 residues. This CDR3 is CASSLGLAGGNEQFF. CDR3 coding DNA: TGTGCTAGCAGCCTCGGACTAGCGGGGGGAAATGAGCAGTTCTTC. Variable domain in full (rest from reference TRBV7-7 and TRBJ2-1): GAGVSQSPRYKVTKRGQDVTLRCDPISSHATLYWYQQALGQGPEFLTYFNYEAQPDKSGLPSDRFSAERPEGSISTLTIQRTEQRDSAMYRCASSLGLAGGNEQFFGPGTRLTVL.

The J gene is TRBJ1-5, the V gene TRBV7-6; tentative D call: TRBD1 (5 bases). V dropped 0 bases and J dropped 3 bases, with 6 bases sitting between them. The CDR3 is 14 amino acids. The germline V gene has CDR1 SGHVS and CDR2 FNYEAQ. The CDR3 DNA is TGTGCCAGCAGCTTAGCGGGGGTCAATCAGCCCCAGCATTTT. It encodes CASSLAGVNQPQHF.

The rearrangement uses TRBV30 and TRBJ2-1; 8 nucleotides align to TRBD1. This CDR3 is built from 14 residues. J gave up 6 bases and V 2 bases, and 6 bases lay outside the gene matches. Germline V gene data show CDR1 as GTSNPN and CDR2 as SVGIG (reference sequence). The CDR3 region has the DNA TGTGCCTGGAGTAAGGACAGGGTGGGCAATGAGCAGTTCTTC. Protein: CAWSKDRVGNEQFF.

The chain couples TRBV28 to TRBJ2-7; D is possibly TRBD2 (5 bases). V dropped 9 bases and J dropped 3 bases, with 9 bases sitting between them. The germline V gene encodes CDR1 MDHEN and CDR2 SYDVKM. CDR3 length equals 11 residues. The CDR3 sequence: CASSVGYEQYF. Written as DNA, the CDR3 is TGTGCCAGTAGCGTTGGCTACGAGCAGTACTTC.

The chain links TRBV7-8 to TRBJ2-3, with 10 bases identical to TRBD2. The CDR3 contains 16 residues. Germline CDR1 reads SGHVS; CDR2 reads FQNEAQ. V lost 5 bases to trimming and J lost 1 base; unmatched junction nucleotides: 6. DNA of the CDR3: TGTGCCAGCAGCCTGTTGGGGACTAGCGGCACAGATACGCAGTATTTT. This encodes CASSLLGTSGTDTQYF.

This clone was detected only once. The chain combines TRBV5-1 with TRBJ1-6, with D perhaps TRBD1 (5 bases). This CDR3 spans 15 amino acids. V dropped 0 bases and J dropped 2 bases, with 6 bases sitting between them. The germline CDR1 and CDR2 sequences are SGHRS and YFSETQ. In DNA form, the CDR3 reads TGCGCCAGCAGCTTGGAGGGGACCTATAATTCACCCCTCCACTTT. Its translation is CASSLEGTYNSPLHF.

In this sample, this clone turned up once. CDR3 bases: TGTGCCAGCAGAGTGGGACAGGGGGCCTACGAGCAGTACTTC. It is translated as CASRVGQGAYEQYF. The chain joins TRBV6-1 to TRBJ2-7; 11 bases are a match to TRBD1. Germline CDR1 is MNHNS and CDR2 is SASEGT. The CDR3 is made up of 14 amino acids. Unmatched junction bases numbered 3, after V lost 6 bases and J lost 2 bases.